The 18 T cell receptor beta chains below were found in one sample sequenced in a study of CD8+ T cells in alopecia areata. Sequencing used cDNA as its template, made by extracting RNA and reverse transcribing it. Produced via immunoSEQ multiplex PCR; TCRdb's table is partial and in-frame only. The sample includes 290,000 or so clones, none of them occurring once. Cells that came from pooled cutaneous lymph nodes were sorted using CD4, CD8alpha, NKG2D, NKG2ACE and other markers. Input material: CD4+ T cells sorted from a lymph node. The source of these receptors is a C3H/HeJ mouse with alopecia areata. The mouse strain carries the MHC haplotype H2-k.

Concerning this clone itself: Gene names and germline refer to mouse. Read data end 4 residues before the CDR3 end; the end is taken from the germline J gene. Other nucleotide sequences from this sample produce the same CDR3. The chain has TRBV13-1 and TRBJ2-7; perhaps TRBD1 as D (6 bases). The CDR3 has 13 amino acids. Looked up from germline, CDR1 is NSHNY and CDR2 is SYGAGN. CDR3 DNA, as far as it was read: TGTGCCAGCAGTGACGCGGACAGATAT. Amino acid sequence: CASSDADRY. The whole CDR3 sequence reads CASSDADRYEQYF.

This clone was counted a few times. Each gene name is a mouse one. The CDR3 is cut off 4 residues early in the read; its end comes from the germline J gene. The chain links TRBV13-3 to TRBJ2-1; TRBD2 agrees at 12 bases. Germline CDR1 is NNHDY and CDR2 is SYVADS. The CDR3 length is 15 residues. CDR3 DNA (partial): TGTGCCAGCAGTGGGACTGGGGGGGGCTGGGCT. Its translation is CASSGTGGGWA. The whole CDR3 reads CASSGTGGGWAEQFF.

Only a few counts were recorded for this clone. Genes and germline are mouse. Coverage ceases 4 residues before the CDR3 finishes, and the germline J gene fills in the end. The chain combines TRBV13-1 with TRBJ2-3, with 8 bases fitting TRBD2. The germline V gene encodes CDR1 NSHNY and CDR2 SYGAGN. V dropped 3 bases and J dropped 1; count of bases not matched to a gene: 7. The CDR3 sequence is 16 residues long. This CDR3 is CASSAGGARGAETLYF. CDR3 bases read: TGTGCCAGCAGTGCCGGGGGGGCGCGGGGTGCAGAA.

A note on this clone: Gene names follow the mouse nomenclature. The CDR3 extends 4 residues past the end of the read, so its final part is completed from the germline J gene. The chain couples TRBV1 to TRBJ2-1; 10 nucleotides align to TRBD1. The CDR3 is 16 amino acids. Germline V gene lookup returns CDR1 NSQYPW and CDR2 LRSPGD (reference sequence). The V segment lost 1 base and the J segment 6 bases; nucleotides outside the gene matches: 6. Here the CDR3 reads CTCSAVSTGGGAEQFF. Incomplete CDR3 DNA: TGCACCTGCAGTGCAGTTTCGACAGGGGGCGGTGCT.

Concerning this clone: Gene names are mouse gene names. The missing CDR3 end, 4 residues past where the read stops, is filled in from the germline J gene. The chain carries TRBV19 and TRBJ1-1; 8 bases map to TRBD1. The CDR3 totals 14 residues. The germline gives CDR1 FNHDT, CDR2 SITEND (reference sequence). V shed 5 bases and J 0 bases; nucleotides not matched to a gene: 3. Here the CDR3 reads CASRTGQANTEVFF. CDR3 DNA (partial): TGTGCCAGCAGGACGGGACAGGCAAACACA.

This clone was detected a few times. The germline and genes are mouse ones. With the read ending 4 residues before the CDR3 end, the germline J gene is used to fill in that end. The J gene is TRBJ2-3, the V gene TRBV5; the D is unclear. CDR1 and CDR2 (germline): LGHNA, YNLKQL (reference sequence). The CDR3 is 15 amino acids. V was pared by 0 bases and J by 0 bases, with 7 bases between. The CDR3 spells CASSQEYNSAETLYF. The covered CDR3 bases are TGTGCCAGCAGCCAAGAGTACAATAGTGCAGAA.

The table lists this clone with many counts. Mouse gene names apply. Read data end 4 residues before the CDR3 end; the end is taken from the germline J gene. The gene calls are TRBV17 and TRBJ2-7; D not certain. The length of the CDR3 is 13 residues. Germline loops: CDR1 MNHDT, CDR2 YYDKIL. This chain's CDR3 is CASSREPSYEQYF. The sequenced CDR3 bases are TGTGCTAGCAGTAGAGAGCCCAGTTAT.

To note about this clone: The gene names given are mouse names. The read gets to within 4 residues of the CDR3 end, and the germline J gene fills in the rest. The chain employs TRBV17 and TRBJ1-1; 9 nucleotides align to TRBD1. Trimming at V came to 5 bases and at J to 4 bases, leaving 5 bases not matched to a gene. CDR3 size: 14 residues. Germline V CDR1 and CDR2: MNHDT, YYDKIL. The CDR3: CASSSDRGGTEVFF. The sequenced CDR3 bases are TGTGCTAGCAGTTCGGACAGGGGTGGCACA.

This clone was detected ten times or more. Genes and germline come from the mouse. The sequenced fragment ends 4 residues before the CDR3 boundary, so the rest is inferred from the germline J gene. Other DNA sequences of this sample code for an identical CDR3. The V call is TRBV13-1, the J call TRBJ1-2; 7 bases are shared with TRBD1. The trim removed 5 bases at V and 0 bases at J, leaving 4 bases unmatched. Germline CDR1 and CDR2: NSHNY and SYGAGN. This CDR3 has 14 residues. The part of the CDR3 DNA that was read is TGTGCCAGCAGGGGGGACAGAACAAACTCC. Its translation: CASRGDRTNS. The CDR3, in full, reads CASRGDRTNSDYTF.

This clone has a handful of counts. These gene names are mouse names. The CDR3 goes on 4 residues after the read ends, and that part is filled in from the germline J gene. The V gene is TRBV12-1, the J gene TRBJ1-2; 11 bases match TRBD1. Germline CDR1 is SGHSN and CDR2 is HYEKVE. The CDR3 consists of 13 residues. The DNA read from the CDR3 is TGTGCCAGCTCCCCGGGACAGGGGGCC. Translating gives CASSPGQGA. The whole CDR3 sequence reads CASSPGQGADYTF.

As regards this clone: The gene names here belong to mouse. The read comes to an end 4 residues before the CDR3 does, leaving the germline J gene to fill in the end. This chain connects TRBV17 to TRBJ1-1; D call uncertain. The CDR3 runs to 12 residues. V lost 2 bases to trimming and J lost 3 bases, with 4 bases between them. Germline CDR1 and CDR2: MNHDT and YYDKIL. The CDR3 reads CASSRLDTEVFF. CDR3 DNA, as far as it was read: TGTGCTAGCAGTAGATTGGACACA.

Notes on this clone: Each gene name is a mouse one. The sequenced fragment ends 4 residues before the CDR3 boundary, so the rest is inferred from the germline J gene. This CDR3 is also generated by other DNA sequences in the sample. The J gene is TRBJ2-5, the V gene TRBV5, with TRBD2 matching over 7 bases. Looked up from germline, CDR1 is LGHNA and CDR2 is YNLKQL (reference sequence). The trim removed 0 bases at V and 3 bases at J, leaving 3 bases unmatched. This CDR3 has 15 residues. The CDR3 sequence: CASSQDLGGQDTQYF. The CDR3 DNA, read in part, is TGTGCCAGCAGCCAAGATTTGGGGGGTCAAGAC.

This clone has only a few counts. The genes and germline here are from mouse. The read gets to within 4 residues of the CDR3 end, and the germline J gene fills in the rest. V usage is TRBV4 and J usage is TRBJ1-1; TRBD1 agrees at 7 bases. Looked up from germline, CDR1 is LGHDT and CDR2 is YNNKQL (reference sequence). The CDR3 has 14 amino acids. With V trimmed by 5 bases and J by 2 bases, 5 bases remained unmatched. The sequenced part of the CDR3 DNA is TGTGCCAGCAGCCACAACAGGGGTAACACA. Its protein is CASSHNRGNT. The full-length CDR3 reads as CASSHNRGNTEVFF. The whole variable domain, filled in from reference TRBV4 and TRBJ1-1, reads ETAVFQTPNYHVTQVGNEVSFNCKQTLGHDTMYWYKQDSKKLLKIMFSYNNKQLIVNETVPRRFSPQSSDKAHLNLRIKSVEPEDSAVYLCASSHNRGNTEVFFGKGTRLTVV.

As to this clone: All gene names here are mouse names. From the germline J gene comes the end of the CDR3, since the read stops 4 residues before it. The chain combines TRBV1 with TRBJ2-2; the D is unclear. Looked up from germline, CDR1 is NSQYPW and CDR2 is LRSPGD (reference sequence). This CDR3 contains 16 residues. Trimming stripped 0 bases from V and 0 bases from J, with 8 bases between. CDR3 loop: CTCSADASANTGQLYF. Incomplete CDR3 DNA: TGCACCTGCAGTGCAGATGCCAGTGCAAACACCGGG.

Details on this clone: Gene names are mouse gene names. The read ends 4 residues shy of where the CDR3 ends; the end is completed using the germline J gene. Additional DNA sequences in this sample encode the identical CDR3. The J gene is TRBJ2-3, the V gene TRBV1, with TRBD2 identical over 10 bases. The CDR3 consists of 16 residues. J lost 3 bases, V lost 2 bases, and 5 bases had no gene match. Germline lookup yields CDR1 NSQYPW and CDR2 LRSPGD (reference sequence). The CDR3 region is CTCSALGGRGAETLYF. The CDR3 DNA, read in part, is TGCACCTGCAGTGCACTGGGGGGGCGAGGGGCAGAA.

Points on this clone: Genes and germline are mouse. Read sequence stops 4 residues before the CDR3 end, and the germline J gene provides the missing end. The chain combines TRBV19 with TRBJ2-3, with 9 bases that match TRBD2. The J segment lost 0 bases and the V segment lost 2 bases, leaving 4 bases of the junction unmatched. This CDR3 contains 16 residues. Germline V gene lookup returns CDR1 FNHDT and CDR2 SITEND (reference sequence). Partial CDR3 DNA: TGTGCCAGCAGTATCCCTGGGGGGGATAGTGCAGAA. Translating it yields CASSIPGGDSAE. The whole CDR3 protein is CASSIPGGDSAETLYF. Combining the CDR3 with reference TRBV19 and TRBJ2-3 gives the whole variable domain GGIITQTPKFLIGQEGQKLTLKCQQNFNHDTMYWYRQDSGKGLRLIYYSITENDLQKGDLSEGYDASREKKSSFSLTVTSAQKNEMAVFLCASSIPGGDSAETLYFGSGTRLTVL.

This clone came up a few times. Gene names refer to mouse genes. With the read ending 4 residues before the CDR3 end, the germline J gene is used to fill in that end. V gene TRBV1 combines with J gene TRBJ2-5; no reliable D call. The germline V gene encodes CDR1 NSQYPW and CDR2 LRSPGD (reference sequence). V was clipped by 3 bases and J by 3 bases, with 10 bases between them. The CDR3 has 14 amino acids. The CDR3 region is CTCSAPTSQDTQYF. CDR3 DNA, as far as it was read: TGCACCTGCAGTGCCCCGACATCGCAAGAC.

On this clone itself: Genes and germline are mouse. The read halts 4 residues ahead of the CDR3 end, with the missing end drawn from the germline J gene. V is TRBV14 and J is TRBJ2-5; 11 nucleotides align to TRBD2. This CDR3 has 14 residues. CDR1 SGHDT and CDR2 FRDEAV come from the germline V gene. The CDR3 is CASSTGGAPDTQYF. The covered CDR3 bases are TGTGCCAGCAGTACTGGGGGGGCGCCCGAC.